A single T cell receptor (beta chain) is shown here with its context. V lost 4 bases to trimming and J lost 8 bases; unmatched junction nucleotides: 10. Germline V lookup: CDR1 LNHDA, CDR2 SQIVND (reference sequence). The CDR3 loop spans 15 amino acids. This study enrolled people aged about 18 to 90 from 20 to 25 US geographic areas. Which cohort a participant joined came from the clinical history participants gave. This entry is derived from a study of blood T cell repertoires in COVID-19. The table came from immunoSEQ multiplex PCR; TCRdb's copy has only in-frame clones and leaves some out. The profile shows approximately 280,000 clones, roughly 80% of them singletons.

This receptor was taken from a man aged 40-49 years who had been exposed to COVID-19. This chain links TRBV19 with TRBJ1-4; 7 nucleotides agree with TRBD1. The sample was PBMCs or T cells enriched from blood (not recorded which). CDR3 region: CASSTHRGQTEKLFF. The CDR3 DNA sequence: TGTGCCAGTAGTACCCATCGGGGACAGACCGAAAAACTGTTTTTT.